The 15 T cell receptor beta chains given below trace back to one sample, sequenced in a study of cytomegalovirus exposure and HLA in healthy donors. 60 Vbeta and 13 Jbeta primers were used in PCR. TCRdb's table, derived via immunoSEQ multiplex PCR, lists solely in-frame clones and lacks some. Its table lists 150,000 or so clones. The sample consisted of PBMCs. Every receptor here comes from a man between 18 and 29 years old in good health and CMV-seronegative.

V is TRBV7-2 and J is TRBJ1-2; D not resolved. The CDR3 has 14 residues. The germline V gene has CDR1 SGHTA and CDR2 FQGNSA. V was shortened by 5 bases and J by 1 base, with 11 bases between the two germline ends. The CDR3 DNA reads as TGTGCCAGCAGCCCCTCTTCGAGTAACTATGGCTACACCTTC. Translation gives CASSPSSSNYGYTF.

The genes are TRBV19 and TRBJ2-6; the D gene is possibly TRBD1 (6 bases). The CDR3 is 16 residues long. Germline loops: CDR1 LNHDA, CDR2 SQIVND (reference sequence). Trimming cost V 2 bases and J 2 bases, with 10 bases left between them. The CDR3 DNA reads TGTGCCAGTAGTATACATCAGGGGCCTGGGGCCAACGTCCTGACTTTC. Translated, it gives CASSIHQGPGANVLTF. Using reference TRBV19 and TRBJ2-6 for the parts outside the CDR3, the full variable domain is DGGITQSPKYLFRKEGQNVTLSCEQNLNHDAMYWYRQDPGQGLRLIYYSQIVNDFQKGDIAEGYSVSREKKESFPLTVTSAQKNPTAFYLCASSIHQGPGANVLTFGAGSRLTVL.

The genes are TRBV11-2 and TRBJ2-1, with a tentative D call TRBD2 (6 bases). Trimming pared 1 base from V and 1 base from J, leaving 8 bases between. The CDR3 length is 15 residues. CDR1 is SGHAT and CDR2 is FQNNGV in the germline V gene. CDR3 DNA: TGTGCCAGCAGCTTAGTGCGGGGTTCCTACAATGAGCAGTTCTTC. It encodes CASSLVRGSYNEQFF.

J is TRBJ1-2 and V is TRBV6-5; the match to TRBD1 covers 8 bases. The V gene's germline CDR1 is MNHEY and CDR2 SVGAGI. The CDR3 runs 14 residues. V trimming: 8 bases; J trimming: 7 bases; junction bases outside the gene matches: 12. The CDR3 sequence is CASFSAGTGLGYTF. As DNA, the CDR3 is TGTGCCAGCTTCTCCGCCGGGACAGGACTTGGCTACACCTTC.

This chain links TRBV6-5 with TRBJ1-1; D is unclear. CDR1 and CDR2 from the germline V gene are MNHEY and SVGAGI. The V and J ends lost 4 bases and 1 base respectively, with 10 bases between them. The CDR3 covers 14 residues. CDR3 in amino acids: CASSSTYKNTEAFF. In DNA form, the CDR3 reads TGTGCCAGCAGTTCTACCTATAAGAACACTGAAGCTTTCTTT.

The chain links TRBV6-7 to TRBJ1-2, with 8 bases that match TRBD1. TRBV6-7 is flagged as an ORF with uncertain function. The CDR3 is made up of 19 amino acids. Losses at the gene ends were 0 bases for V and 4 bases for J; bases not matched to a gene: 16. CDR3 nucleotide sequence: TGTGCCAGCAGTTACTCGCCGCCGGGACAGGCAAGGCAGCGCTATGGCTACACCTTC. Residues: CASSYSPPGQARQRYGYTF.

The chain links TRBV10-3 to TRBJ1-1, with a weak D call TRBD1 (5 bases). The CDR3 runs to 11 residues. From germline, CDR1 is ENHRY and CDR2 SYGVKD. Trimming took off 8 bases at V and 7 bases at J, with 11 bases between the two ends. This CDR3 reads CAILTGIEAFF. CDR3 DNA: TGTGCCATCCTAACAGGCATTGAAGCTTTCTTT.

Details on this clone: The sample holds other DNA sequences that translate to the same CDR3. The chain recombines TRBV27 with TRBJ1-1, with 7 bases aligning to TRBD1. The V gene end was trimmed by 2 bases and the J gene end by 1 base; junction bases not matched to a gene: 4. Germline CDR1 and CDR2: MNHEY and SMNVEV (reference sequence). This CDR3 has 15 residues. Here the CDR3 reads CASSLGRQGNTEAFF. As DNA, the CDR3 is TGTGCCAGCAGTTTAGGCAGACAGGGGAACACTGAAGCTTTCTTT.

The rearrangement joins TRBV20-1 to TRBJ2-1; D gene uncertain. This CDR3 is 11 amino acids long. Germline assignment: CDR1 DFQATT and CDR2 SNEGSKA (reference sequence). V gave up 7 bases and J gave up 2 bases, with 6 bases separating them. CDR3 bases: TGCAGTGTGCCGGCCTACAATGAGCAGTTCTTC. Its translation: CSVPAYNEQFF.

The V gene is TRBV5-6, the J gene TRBJ1-4; D ambiguous. Trimming stripped 4 bases from V and 0 bases from J, with 10 bases between. The CDR3 extends over 15 amino acids. From germline, CDR1 is SGHDT and CDR2 YYEEEE. CDR3 amino acids: CASSPTVATNEKLFF. The CDR3 nucleotides are TGTGCCAGCAGCCCCACGGTTGCAACTAATGAAAAACTGTTTTTT.

For the CDR3, the DNA is TGTGCCAGCAGCTTAGTCGGGGGATTAGAGACCCAGTACTTC. Amino acids: CASSLVGGLETQYF. The rearrangement uses TRBV7-9 and TRBJ2-5; D might be TRBD2 (6 bases). In germline, CDR1 is SEHNR, CDR2 FQNEAQ (reference sequence). The CDR3 contains 14 residues. Between the trimmed V and J ends, which lost 1 base and 4 bases, there was a span of 10 bases.

The J gene is TRBJ2-1, the V gene TRBV11-2; D is unclear. CDR3 length: 13 amino acids. Germline assignment: CDR1 SGHAT and CDR2 FQNNGV. With 1 base removed from V and 5 bases from J, the gap between germline ends came to 6 bases. The CDR3 bases are TGTGCCAGCAGCTTAGGACTGAACAATGAGCAGTTCTTC. Translated, it gives CASSLGLNNEQFF.

Comment on this clone: At one of its ends the junction is not consistent with the germline gene, which may arise from a read error. The V call is TRBV5-1, the J call TRBJ2-7, with 12 positions matching TRBD1. The CDR3 consists of 15 residues. Germline CDR1 SGHRS, CDR2 YFSETQ. CDR3 nucleotide sequence: TGCGCCAGCAGGTTGGGGGGACAGGGGGCGCGCGAGCAGTACTTC. Translated: CASRLGGQGAREQYF.

This chain connects TRBV4-1 to TRBJ2-7, with 10 bases aligning to TRBD2. The CDR3 is made up of 14 amino acids. CDR1 and CDR2 (germline): MGHRA, YSYEKL. J was trimmed by 3 bases and V by 6 bases; bases with no gene match: 5. The CDR3 is CASSLTSGNYEQYF. Written as DNA, the CDR3 is TGCGCCAGCAGTCTAACTAGCGGGAACTACGAGCAGTACTTC.

V usage is TRBV7-9 and J usage is TRBJ2-7; a possible D gene is TRBD1 (5 bases). V shed 6 bases and J shed 7 bases, with 10 bases lying between them. Looked up from germline, CDR1 is SEHNR and CDR2 is FQNEAQ (reference sequence). The CDR3 sequence is 11 residues long. The CDR3 DNA sequence: TGTGCCAGCAGAGGACACCTAGAGCAGTACTTC. It is translated as CASRGHLEQYF.